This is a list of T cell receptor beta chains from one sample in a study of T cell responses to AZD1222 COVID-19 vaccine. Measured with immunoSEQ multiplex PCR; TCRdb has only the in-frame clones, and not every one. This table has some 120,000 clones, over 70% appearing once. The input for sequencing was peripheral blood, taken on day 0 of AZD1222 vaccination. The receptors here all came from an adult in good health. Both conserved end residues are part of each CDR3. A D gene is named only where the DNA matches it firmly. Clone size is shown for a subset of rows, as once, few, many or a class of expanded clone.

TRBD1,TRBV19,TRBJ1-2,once,TGTGCCAGTAGCCTACAGGGGAACTATGGCTACACCTTC,CASSLQGNYGYTF
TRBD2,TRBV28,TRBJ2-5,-,TGTGCCAGCAGTCTAACCGGACTAGCCGAAGAGACCCAGTACTTC,CASSLTGLAEETQYF
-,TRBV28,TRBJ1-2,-,TGTGCCAGCAGTTTAGGGGGATTCGATGGCTACACCTTC,CASSLGGFDGYTF
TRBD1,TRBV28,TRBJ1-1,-,TGTGCCAGCAGTTCCCAGGGACAGGGCTCGAACACTGAAGCTTTCTTT,CASSSQGQGSNTEAFF
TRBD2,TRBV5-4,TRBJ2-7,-,TGTGCCAGCAGCCACACTAGCGGGGGTTACGAGCAGTACTTC,CASSHTSGGYEQYF
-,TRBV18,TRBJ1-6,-,TGTGCCAGCTCGGGGGACCAGCGACCCCTCCACTTT,CASSGDQRPLHF
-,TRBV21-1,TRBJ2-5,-,TGTGCCAGCCCCTGTTGGGTAAACCAAGAGACCCAGTACTTC,CASPCWVNQETQYF
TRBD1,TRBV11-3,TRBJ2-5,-,TGTGCCAGCAGCCTCTGGGGACAGCAAGAGACCCAGTACTTC,CASSLWGQQETQYF
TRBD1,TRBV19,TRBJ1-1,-,TGTGCCAGTAGTAGACAGGGGGCTGAAGCTTTCTTT,CASSRQGAEAFF
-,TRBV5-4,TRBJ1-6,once,TGTGCCAGCAGCCAAAAGGCAGGGGATGATTCACCCCTCCACTTT,CASSQKAGDDSPLHF
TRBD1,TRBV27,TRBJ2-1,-,TGTGCCAGCAGTCCCGGGGACAGCCGCAGGGAGCAGTTCTTC,CASSPGDSRREQFF
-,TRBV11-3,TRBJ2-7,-,TGTGCCAGCAGCTTACAATCGGGAATCACCTACGAGCAGTACTTC,CASSLQSGITYEQYF
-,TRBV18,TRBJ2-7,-,TGTGCCAGCTCTCTTCCCGGTGTCAGCTCCTACGAGCAGTACTTC,CASSLPGVSSYEQYF
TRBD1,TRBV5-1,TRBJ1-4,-,TGCGCCAGCAGCCCGCCAACAGGGGGCGCTGGAGAAAAACTGTTTTTT,CASSPPTGGAGEKLFF
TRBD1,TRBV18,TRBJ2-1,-,TGTGCCAGCTCACCACCGATGGGGACAGGGGGATACAATGAGCAGTTCTTC,CASSPPMGTGGYNEQFF
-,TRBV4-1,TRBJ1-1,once,TGCGCCAGCAGCCAACAGGGAGGTGAAGCTTTCTTT,CASSQQGGEAFF
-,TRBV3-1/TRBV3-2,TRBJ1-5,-,TGTGCCAGCAGCCAAGGGGAAAATCAGCCCCAGCATTTT,CASSQGENQPQHF
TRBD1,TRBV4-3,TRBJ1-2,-,TGCGCCAGCAGCCCTGGGACAGGGGCGCTTGAGTATGGCTACACCTTC,CASSPGTGALEYGYTF
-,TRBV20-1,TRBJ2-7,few,TGCAGTGCTAGAGATTCCTACGAGCAGTACTTC,CSARDSYEQYF
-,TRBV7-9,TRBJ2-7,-,TGTGCCAGCAGCCTCGGGATCCCCTACGAGCAGTACTTC,CASSLGIPYEQYF
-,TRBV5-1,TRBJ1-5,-,TGCGCCAGCAGCTTGGCCGTTCGGGTGGGCAATCAGCCCCAGCATTTT,CASSLAVRVGNQPQHF
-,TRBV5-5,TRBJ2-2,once,TGTGCCAGCAGCGAATACCGGGAGCTGTTTTTT,CASSEYRELFF
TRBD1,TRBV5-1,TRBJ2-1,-,TGCGCCAGCAGCTTGGTACAGGGGGCAAGGAATGAGCAGTTCTTC,CASSLVQGARNEQFF
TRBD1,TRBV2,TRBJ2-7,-,TGTGCCAGCAGTGAACAAAGAAACGACAGGGCTGAGCAGTACTTC,CASSEQRNDRAEQYF
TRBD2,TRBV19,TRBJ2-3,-,TGTGCCACTACTACCGGGGACTACTCTGCGGATACGCAGTATTTT,CATTTGDYSADTQYF
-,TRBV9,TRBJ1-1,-,TGTGCCAGCAGCGTAGAGGGGGACACTGAAGCTTTCTTT,CASSVEGDTEAFF
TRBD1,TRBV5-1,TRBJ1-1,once,TGCGCCAGCAGCACCGGACAGGGGTGGGCGAACACTGAAGCTTTCTTT,CASSTGQGWANTEAFF
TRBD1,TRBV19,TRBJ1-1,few,TGTGCCAGTAGTATAGTGGGACAGCCCAAAGCTTTCTTT,CASSIVGQPKAFF
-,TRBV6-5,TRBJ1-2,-,TGTGCCAGCATCGGCCCGAACCTGGGGGGCTACACCTTC,CASIGPNLGGYTF
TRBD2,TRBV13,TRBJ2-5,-,TGTGCCAGCAGCTCCCCGTGGGGTAGCGGGGGGGCCGTAGAGACCCAGTACTTC,CASSSPWGSGGAVETQYF
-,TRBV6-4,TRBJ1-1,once,TGTGCCAGCAGTTTTGGAGAGAACACTGAAGCTTTCTTT,CASSFGENTEAFF
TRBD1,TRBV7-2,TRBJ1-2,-,TGTGCCAGCAGCCCGAGCGGGACAGGGAACTATGGCTACACCTTC,CASSPSGTGNYGYTF
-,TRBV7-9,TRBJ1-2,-,TGTGCCAGCAGCTTATCCAACATGGTTGGCTACACCTTC,CASSLSNMVGYTF
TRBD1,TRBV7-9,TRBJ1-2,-,TGTGCCAGCAGCTTAGGGGACAGGCCTACCTCGACCTTC,CASSLGDRPTSTF
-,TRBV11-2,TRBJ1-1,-,TGTGCCAGCGAGGATGAGTGGGCCACTGAAGCTTTCTTT,CASEDEWATEAFF
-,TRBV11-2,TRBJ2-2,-,TGTGCCAGCAGCCCCCGGGTAGAAGTAGAATTCAACACCGGGGAGCTGTTTTTT,CASSPRVEVEFNTGELFF
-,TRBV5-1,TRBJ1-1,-,TGCGCCAGCATCAGCAACACTGAAGCTTTCTTT,CASISNTEAFF
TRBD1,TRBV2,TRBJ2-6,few,TGTGCCAGCAGTGGAGACAGGGTCGGGGCCAACGTCCTGACTTTC,CASSGDRVGANVLTF
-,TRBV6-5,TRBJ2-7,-,TGTGCCAGCACCCAGGAAGCTACCTACGAGCAGTACTTC,CASTQEATYEQYF
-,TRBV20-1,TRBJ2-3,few,TGCAGTCATCGATCTCGCGATACGCAGTATTTT,CSHRSRDTQYF
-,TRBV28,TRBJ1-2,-,TGTGCCAGCAGTGCTCCAAACCCAGCGGGGGGCTACACCTTC,CASSAPNPAGGYTF
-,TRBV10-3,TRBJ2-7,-,TGTGCCATCAGATCGGGCGGGACACCCTACGAGCAGTACTTC,CAIRSGGTPYEQYF
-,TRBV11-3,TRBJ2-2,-,TGTGCCAGCAGCTTAAGACAGAACACCGGGGAGCTGTTTTTT,CASSLRQNTGELFF
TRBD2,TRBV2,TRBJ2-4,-,TGTGCCAGCAGTGAACTAGCGGAGCAAAACATTCAGTACTTC,CASSELAEQNIQYF
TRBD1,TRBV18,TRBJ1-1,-,TGTGCCAGCTCACCAGGGACAGCGAACACTGAAGCTTTCTTT,CASSPGTANTEAFF
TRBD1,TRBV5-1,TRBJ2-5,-,TGCGCCAGCAGCTGGCAGGGGGAAGAGACCCAGTACTTC,CASSWQGEETQYF
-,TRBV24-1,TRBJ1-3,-,TGTGCCACCAGTGATTCGGGCAGAGCGGGGGGAAACACCATATATTTT,CATSDSGRAGGNTIYF
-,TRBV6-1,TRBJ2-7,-,TGTGCCAGCAGTGAACAGGAAGCCTACGAGCAGTACTTC,CASSEQEAYEQYF
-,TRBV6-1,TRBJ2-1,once,TGTGCCAGCAGCTGGCGGGGTGCGGACAATGAGCAGTTCTTC,CASSWRGADNEQFF
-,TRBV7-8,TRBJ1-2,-,TGTGCCAGCAGCTTAGGGCAAGGGGGCTACACCTTC,CASSLGQGGYTF
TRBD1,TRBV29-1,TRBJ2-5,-,TGCAGCGCCTTGCGGGACAGGGACCTCCAAGAGACCCAGTACTTC,CSALRDRDLQETQYF
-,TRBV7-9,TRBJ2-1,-,TGTGCCAGCAGCTTAGGAAGCGGACTCCAGGGAAATGAGCAGTTCTTC,CASSLGSGLQGNEQFF
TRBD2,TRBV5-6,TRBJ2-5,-,TGTGCCAGCAGCCAAGGACTAGCGGGGGTAAGAGAGACCCAGTACTTC,CASSQGLAGVRETQYF
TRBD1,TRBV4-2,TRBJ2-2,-,TGTGCCAGCAGCCAGGGCTGGCCGGGACAGCCCAACACCGGGGAGCTGTTTTTT,CASSQGWPGQPNTGELFF
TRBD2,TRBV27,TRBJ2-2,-,TGTGCCAGCAGTTTATACTGGACGGGGGGGTCCGGGGAGCTGTTTTTT,CASSLYWTGGSGELFF
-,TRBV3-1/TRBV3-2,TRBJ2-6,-,TGTGCCAGCAGCCAGCCTGGGGCCAACGTCCTGACTTTC,CASSQPGANVLTF
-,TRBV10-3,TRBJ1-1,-,TGTGCCATCAGCTCGACCCTGAACACTGAAGCTTTCTTT,CAISSTLNTEAFF
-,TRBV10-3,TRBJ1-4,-,TGTGCCATTGGAGACTCTCCAGAGGGGGAAAAACTGTTTTTT,CAIGDSPEGEKLFF
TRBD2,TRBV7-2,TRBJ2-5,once,TGTGCCAGCAGCCCTCGGAACTTACTAGCGGAAGGGAAGGAGACCCAGTACTTC,CASSPRNLLAEGKETQYF
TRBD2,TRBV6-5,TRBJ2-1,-,TGTGCCAGCAGTTACTCGAATCGGCCGGGAGGTGAGCAGTTCTTC,CASSYSNRPGGEQFF